This T cell receptor beta chain stems from a study of T cells in Graves' hyperthyroidism and ophthalmopathy. This clonotype was seen many times. The antigen remains unidentified. A lack of ophthalmopathy progression within 18 months defined stable Graves' hyperthyroidism. This CDR3 is built from 13 residues. V lost 3 bases, J lost 6 bases, and 15 bases lay in between. Germline-derived CDR1 and CDR2 are DFQATT and SNEGSKA (reference sequence). Amplification of TCR beta CDR3 regions was performed using RNA transcripts as template. First-round RT-PCR targeting the TCR CDR3 was performed with the HTBI primer set. TCRdb analysed the multiplex PCR reads with MiXCR anew, one entry per CDR3 protein. This table has hundreds of thousands of distinct CDR3 sequences, approximately 14% appearing once. General study points: Before onset, ophthalmopathy was predicted by the model a median approximately 6.6 months earlier. Ophthalmopathy was separated from stable hyperthyroidism by a 13 V-J model. Most clonotypes that expanded in the thyroid above 0.001 also showed up in blood.

This receptor was identified in a woman aged 18-29 years with Graves' hyperthyroidism. The chain has TRBV20-1 and TRBJ2-7; TRBD1 is a possible D gene (6 bases). Sample: blood. CDR3 nucleotide sequence: TGCAGTGCTAGTGGCAGGGGCCGGGGCGAGCAGTACTTC. It translates to CSASGRGRGEQYF.